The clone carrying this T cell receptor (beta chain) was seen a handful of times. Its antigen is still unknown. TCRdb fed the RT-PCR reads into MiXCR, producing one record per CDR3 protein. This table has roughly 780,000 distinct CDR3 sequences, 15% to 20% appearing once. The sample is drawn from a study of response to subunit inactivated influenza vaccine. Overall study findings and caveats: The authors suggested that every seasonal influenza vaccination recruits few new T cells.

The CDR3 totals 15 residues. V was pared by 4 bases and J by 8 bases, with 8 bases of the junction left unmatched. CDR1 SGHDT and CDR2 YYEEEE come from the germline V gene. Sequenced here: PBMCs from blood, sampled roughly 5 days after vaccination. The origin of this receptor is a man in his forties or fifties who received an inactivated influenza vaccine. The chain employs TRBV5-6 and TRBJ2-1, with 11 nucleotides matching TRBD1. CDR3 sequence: CASSAGTGGFYEQFF. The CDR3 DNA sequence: TGTGCCAGCAGCGCCGGGACAGGGGGTTTCTATGAGCAGTTCTTC. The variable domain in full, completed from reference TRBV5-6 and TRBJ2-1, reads DAGVTQSPTHLIKTRGQQVTLRCSPKSGHDTVSWYQQALGQGPQFIFQYYEEEERQRGNFPDRFSGHQFPNYSSELNVNALLLGDSALYLCASSAGTGGFYEQFFGPGTRLTVL.